This T cell receptor beta chain was retrieved from a study of blood T cell repertoires in COVID-19. Turning to the study itself: Acute and convalescent COVID-19 samples came from the United States, Italy and Spain. T cells, B-cell-depleted T cells, or PBMCs provided the cDNA or gDNA that served as material.

As handled by the study authors: Amplification of reference gene primers was used by the study to estimate nucleated cell counts. Clones were sequenced by immunoSEQ multiplex PCR, and TCRdb holds only the in-frame ones, with some missing. The D gene and trimming were derived from the DNA, and the V and J assignments and clone size from that table. This table has about 300,000 clones, about 90% appearing once. The V gene lost 5 bases and the J gene lost 0 bases, with 8 bases spanning the gap. The V gene's germline CDR1 is MNHEY and CDR2 SVGAGI. This CDR3 spans 14 amino acids. The rearrangement joins TRBV6-5 to TRBJ2-1; tentatively, D is TRBD2 (6 bases). This clonotype was obtained from a woman in her forties or fifties with COVID-19, enrolled during active disease. The source material was peripheral blood. Here the CDR3 reads CASSRRGSYNEQFF. The CDR3 DNA reads as TGTGCCAGCAGTCGGAGGGGCTCCTACAATGAGCAGTTCTTC.